Listed below are T cell receptor beta chains from one sample, sequenced in a study of tumor-infiltrating lymphocytes in oesophageal squamous cell carcinoma. MiXCR, applied by TCRdb to the PCR reads, yields one record per CDR3 protein. This table holds about 21,000 distinct CDR3 sequences, around two fifths found once. What was sequenced was esophageal tumor tissue. All receptors derive from a male donor with esophageal squamous cell carcinoma. Each CDR3 is given with its conserved first and last residue. The D gene is left open where the match is weak. A clone size is listed for some rows: how often the clone was seen (once, few, many), or a class if it is expanded.

clone_size j_call v_call cdr3_length d_call cdr3_aa cdr3_nt
many TRBJ2-7 TRBV15 15 TRBD1 CATSRPGTGFHEQYF TGTGCCACCAGCAGACCCGGGACAGGGTTCCACGAGCAGTACTTC
many TRBJ2-7 TRBV5-1 15 NA CASSDTTPAYYEQYF TGCGCCAGCAGTGATACGACTCCAGCATACTACGAGCAGTACTTC
NA TRBJ2-1 TRBV28 15 NA CASSLSFPSYNEQFF TGTGCCAGCAGTTTGTCCTTCCCCTCCTACAATGAGCAGTTCTTC
medium-sized TRBJ2-1 TRBV27 15 TRBD2 CASSLKGLVYNEQFF TGTGCCAGCAGTTTAAAGGGACTAGTCTACAATGAGCAGTTCTTC
NA TRBJ2-3 TRBV7-2 15 TRBD2 CASSSNAGELDTQYF TGTGCCAGCAGCTCCAACGCGGGAGAACTGGATACGCAGTATTTT
NA TRBJ2-2 TRBV20-1 12 NA CSALWNTGELFF TGCAGTGCCCTGTGGAACACCGGGGAGCTGTTTTTT
few TRBJ2-1 TRBV9 16 TRBD2 CASSLGLAGGYNEQFF TGTGCCAGCAGCCTCGGACTAGCGGGAGGGTACAATGAGCAGTTCTTC
NA TRBJ2-7 TRBV9 15 NA CASSSAAGSSYEQYF TGTGCCAGCAGCTCAGCGGCGGGAAGCTCCTACGAGCAGTACTTC
many TRBJ1-1 TRBV6-1 13 NA CASKLNTNTEAFF TGTGCCAGCAAACTCAACACGAACACTGAAGCTTTCTTT
many TRBJ1-4 TRBV10-3 14 TRBD1 CATRQGANGEKLFF TGTGCCACCAGACAGGGGGCCAATGGTGAAAAACTGTTTTTT
few TRBJ2-7 TRBV5-1 16 TRBD1 CASSLVRTGPYNEQYF TGCGCCAGCAGCTTGGTGCGGACAGGGCCCTACAATGAGCAGTACTTC
few TRBJ1-1 TRBV28 14 NA CASSQTGQRTEAFF TGTGCCAGCAGCCAAACTGGACAGCGCACTGAAGCTTTCTTT
NA TRBJ2-1 TRBV7-2 21 TRBD2 CASSLRALGGANSGSYNEQFF TGTGCCAGCAGCTTACGTGCCCTCGGGGGGGCGAACTCTGGGTCCTACAATGAGCAGTTCTTC
medium-sized TRBJ2-6 TRBV10-3 16 NA CAIATGSQAGANVLTF TGTGCCATTGCTACCGGCAGCCAGGCTGGGGCCAACGTCCTGACTTTC
NA TRBJ2-5 TRBV10-3 16 NA CAISAPNGTSQETQYF TGTGCCATCAGCGCCCCAAATGGGACATCTCAAGAGACCCAGTACTTC
few TRBJ1-2 TRBV27 15 TRBD1 CASSLGGQGGYGYTF TGTGCCAGCAGTTTAGGGGGCCAGGGGGGCTATGGCTACACCTTC
NA TRBJ2-1 TRBV7-6 15 NA CASSLMDRTYNEQFF TGTGCCAGCAGCTTAATGGACCGCACCTACAATGAGCAGTTCTTC
medium-sized TRBJ2-5 TRBV7-2 13 NA CASTSYLQETQYF TGTGCCAGCACCTCTTACCTACAAGAGACCCAGTACTTC
medium-sized TRBJ2-1 TRBV7-7 13 NA CASSLTANNEQFF TGTGCTAGCAGCTTAACAGCTAACAATGAGCAGTTCTTC
NA TRBJ2-4 TRBV28 13 TRBD2 CASGLAGRDTQYF TGTGCCAGCGGACTAGCGGGACGGGATACGCAGTACTTC
many TRBJ2-7 TRBV6-1 14 TRBD1 CARGEEDRSYEQYF TGTGCCAGGGGAGAAGAGGACAGGAGCTACGAGCAGTACTTC
many TRBJ2-5 TRBV27 13 TRBD1 CASSSWTGETQYF TGTGCCAGCAGTTCATGGACAGGAGAGACCCAGTACTTC
few TRBJ2-3 TRBV20-1 13 TRBD1 CSARSGDRPRQYF TGCAGTGCTAGAAGTGGGGACAGGCCTAGGCAGTATTTT
medium-sized TRBJ1-1 TRBV7-2 13 NA CASSRWGETEAFF TGTGCCAGCAGTCGGTGGGGGGAAACTGAAGCTTTCTTT
few TRBJ2-5 TRBV7-2 11 NA CASSYQETQYF TGTGCCAGCAGCTACCAAGAGACCCAGTACTTC
many TRBJ1-6 TRBV5-4 15 NA CASSLQGLGESPLHF TGTGCCAGCAGCTTGCAGGGATTGGGAGAATCACCCCTCCACTTT
many TRBJ2-1 TRBV14 16 TRBD2 CASSQLLAGGRGEQFF TGTGCCAGCAGCCAACTCCTAGCGGGAGGGCGAGGTGAGCAGTTCTTC
many TRBJ1-5 TRBV27 16 NA CASSQNSGYSNQPQHF TGTGCCAGCAGTCAAAACAGCGGGTATAGCAATCAGCCCCAGCATTTT
few TRBJ2-7 TRBV5-6 13 TRBD2 CASRQTSSSEQYF TGTGCCAGCAGGCAGACTAGCTCTTCCGAGCAGTACTTC
few TRBJ1-2 TRBV7-2 12 NA CASSNLGQGYTF TGTGCCAGCAGCAACTTGGGCCAAGGCTACACCTTC
NA TRBJ2-7 TRBV7-3 16 TRBD1 CASSLIGGQGYNEQYF TGTGCCAGCAGCTTAATAGGTGGACAGGGGTACAATGAGCAGTACTTC
NA TRBJ1-5 TRBV11-2 15 NA CASSLVGGSNQPQHF TGTGCCAGCAGCTTAGTTGGGGGTAGTAATCAGCCCCAGCATTTT
once TRBJ2-7 TRBV5-1 13 NA CASSAQDSYEQYF TGCGCCAGCAGCGCACAGGACTCCTACGAGCAGTACTTC
many TRBJ2-2 TRBV2 15 NA CASRVDAANTGELFF TGTGCCAGCAGGGTGGACGCAGCGAACACCGGGGAGCTGTTTTTT
NA TRBJ2-2 TRBV7-2 14 NA CASSWTVNTGELFF TGTGCCAGCAGCTGGACGGTTAACACCGGGGAGCTGTTTTTT
many TRBJ2-2 TRBV7-2 14 NA CASSTGPEAGELFF TGTGCCAGCAGCACGGGACCAGAGGCCGGGGAGCTGTTTTTT
NA TRBJ2-2 TRBV7-6 13 NA CASNIGGAGELFF TGTGCTAGCAACATCGGGGGTGCCGGGGAGCTGTTTTTT
many TRBJ1-6 TRBV6-1 14 TRBD1 CASSPGQGYSPLHF TGTGCCAGCAGTCCCGGACAGGGTTATTCACCCCTCCACTTT
NA TRBJ2-4 TRBV6-1 16 TRBD1 CASSLRQGLAKNIQYF TGTGCCAGCAGTCTCCGACAGGGCCTAGCCAAAAACATTCAGTACTTC
NA TRBJ2-1 TRBV7-9 15 TRBD2 CASSLVGGADNEQFF TGTGCCAGCAGCTTAGTCGGGGGGGCCGATAATGAGCAGTTCTTC
medium-sized TRBJ2-7 TRBV7-9 14 NA CASSLARAGSEQYF TGTGCCAGCAGCTTAGCTCGCGCAGGGAGTGAGCAGTACTTC
NA TRBJ2-1 TRBV7-9 16 NA CASRPAAGPVRNEQFF TGTGCCAGCAGACCTGCCGCCGGGCCCGTACGCAATGAGCAGTTCTTC
many TRBJ1-2 TRBV4-2 16 NA CASSQGRAQRDYGYTF TGTGCCAGCAGCCAAGGCAGGGCCCAGAGGGACTATGGCTACACCTTC
few TRBJ2-4 TRBV19 13 NA CASSGKVGNIQYF TGTGCCAGTAGTGGGAAGGTGGGAAACATTCAGTACTTC
NA TRBJ1-1 TRBV6-8 13 NA CASSYSWRAKAFF TGTGCCAGCAGTTACTCGTGGAGGGCTAAAGCTTTCTTT
NA TRBJ2-1 TRBV12-3/TRBV12-4 16 TRBD2 CASSDIAGVPYNEQFF TGTGCCAGCAGTGATATAGCGGGAGTCCCCTACAATGAGCAGTTCTTC
medium-sized TRBJ2-2 TRBV7-3 16 TRBD2 CASSRLAGGNTGELFF TGTGCCAGCAGCAGACTAGCGGGAGGGAACACCGGGGAGCTGTTTTTT
NA TRBJ2-5 TRBV7-6 14 TRBD1 CASIPGQAWETQYF TGTGCCAGTATACCGGGACAGGCATGGGAGACCCAGTACTTC
few TRBJ2-6 TRBV7-2 16 NA CASSWGPTSGANVLTF TGTGCCAGCAGCTGGGGGCCAACCTCTGGGGCCAACGTCCTGACTTTC
NA TRBJ2-1 TRBV5-6 19 TRBD2 CASSGDRRLAGRSYNEQFF TGTGCCAGCAGCGGTGACAGAAGACTAGCGGGGCGATCCTACAATGAGCAGTTCTTC
NA TRBJ2-2 TRBV6-5 16 TRBD2 CASSYSRSGGTGELFF TGTGCCAGCAGTTACTCGAGAAGCGGGGGGACCGGGGAGCTGTTTTTT
many TRBJ2-5 TRBV7-8 15 NA CASSLARGGGETQYF TGTGCCAGCAGCTTAGCCAGGGGTGGCGGAGAGACCCAGTACTTC
NA TRBJ2-7 TRBV24-1 15 NA CAVGTLSKGFYEQYF TGTGCCGTAGGTACGCTATCCAAGGGATTCTACGAGCAGTACTTC
medium-sized TRBJ2-5 TRBV7-8 16 NA CASSLIGGRPQETQYF TGTGCCAGCAGCTTAATCGGGGGCAGGCCCCAAGAGACCCAGTACTTC